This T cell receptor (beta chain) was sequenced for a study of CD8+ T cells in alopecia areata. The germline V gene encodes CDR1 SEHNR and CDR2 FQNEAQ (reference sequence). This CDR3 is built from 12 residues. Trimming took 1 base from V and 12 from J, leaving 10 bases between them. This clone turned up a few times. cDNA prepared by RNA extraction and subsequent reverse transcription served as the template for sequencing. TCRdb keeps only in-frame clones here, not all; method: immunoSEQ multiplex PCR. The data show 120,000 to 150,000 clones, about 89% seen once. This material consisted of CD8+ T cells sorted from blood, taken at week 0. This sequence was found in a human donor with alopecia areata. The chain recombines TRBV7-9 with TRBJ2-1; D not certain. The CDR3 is CASSLDLRGQFF. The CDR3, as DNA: TGTGCCAGCAGCTTAGACCTCAGAGGGCAGTTCTTC.